This T cell receptor (beta chain) was documented in a study of beta chain features in type 1 diabetes (dated by TCRdb to the late 2010s). About the study as a whole: Patients and healthy donors did not differ in mean age, gender distribution, total cell number or subset yield. A total of some 100,000,000 sorted cells were examined across all samples, and a strong correlation was observed between cell number per subset and RNA yield. The study compared TCRB repertoires of sorted circulating CD4+ T cell subsets between recently diagnosed type 1 diabetes patients and matched healthy donors. Naive and central memory subsets were obtained from all 30 or so donors, but regulatory and stem cell-like memory subsets were isolated from only 8 patients and about eight healthy donors. Results the study describes overall, beyond this receptor: Because cDNA was sequenced instead of genomic DNA, activated cells with high expression could be over-represented, although the groups did not differ in activation or CD3 levels. Naive, central memory and regulatory TCRB repertoires appeared more similar among patients than among healthy donors. At VDJ recombination sites, patients with type 1 diabetes made fewer insertions and deleted more nucleotides, a pattern implying thymic rearrangement abnormalities. Shorter templates might be favored by PCR, yet because patient and control samples were amplified and corrected together, any such skew would affect both groups equally. Type 1 diabetes patients showed a moderate but significant shortening of TCRB CDR3 length in all four CD4+ subsets. Because small numbers of individuals were included in the HLA sub-analyses, any influence of HLA type on TCRB rearrangement was left unresolved.

The entire amount of isolated RNA was reverse transcribed using the High Capacity cDNA Reverse Transcription Kit, so the sequenced TCRB transcripts were expressed ones. For stem cell-like memory T cell samples, survey-depth immunoSEQ sequencing was used, averaging about 1 million total reads per sample. Sorted cells were lysed in RLT buffer, and RNA was extracted using DNase-treated RNeasy Micro or Mini kits according to cell number. To prevent cross-contamination, each cell subset was processed individually, whereas patient and healthy donor samples were processed jointly. TCRB sequences were amplified from cDNA with the immunoSEQ multiplex PCR, producing 87-bp fragments spanning the CDR3 region. Amplicons were sequenced on the Illumina HiSeq platform. Per the source publication's procedure: PCR bias was computationally corrected using synthetic template baselines, reads within Hamming distance 2 were collapsed, and singletons that could not be merged were discarded. Reads were aligned to IMGT to assign V, D and J genes, CDR3 length, and insertions or deletions at six rearrangement sites. Within each subset, clonotype counts were normalized to the number of sorted cells before true diversity and Gini coefficients were calculated with the tcR R package. The overlap coefficient, calculated on TCRB nucleotide sequences, was used to quantify repertoire sharing. TCRdb obtained this table from immuneACCESS and retained in-frame rearrangements with V and J assigned. These tables miss some clones; where compared with another copy, unresolved V genes account for less than half of the shortfall, and the remainder is unexplained. V, J and clone size are those of that table, while D and trimming were read from the DNA. For this sample the table gives under 95,000 clones, of which 25% to 35% were detected only once. The ten largest clones add up to 0.4% to 0.45% of the sample.

V has 3 bases trimmed and J has 6 bases trimmed; junction bases matching no gene number 8. The CDR3 runs 14 residues from the cysteine to the phenylalanine. Only the CDR3 part of the read is kept: 42 bases, read in frame from the first base. CDR1 and CDR2 are read off the germline V gene (reference sequence) as GTSNPN and SVGIG. Each donor gave one peripheral blood draw, averaging roughly 120 mL, which was collected into heparinised tubes. A BD FACSAria II and a panel including CD45RO, CCR7, CD25, CD127, CD95 and CD27 were used to sort naive, central memory, regulatory and stem cell-like memory CD4+ T cells. Purity was above 98% for every sorted population. PBMCs were isolated immediately by Lymphoprep density gradient centrifugation and stained directly without culture. To minimize batch effects, samples were stained and sorted in pairs, one healthy donor with one patient per experiment. This clone was counted between two and nine times. This clone's antigen is unknown. No clone much larger than this one lies a single base away; base qualities are absent.

The chain is made from TRBV30 and TRBJ2-3; 8 central nucleotides agree with TRBD1. The specimen was stem cell memory CD4+ T cells from blood. Read against the paper, the sample's cell subset or site label means: stem cell-like memory CD4+ T cells. The clonotype originates from a woman under 30 in good health. The CDR3: CAWRDRARKDTQYF. The base sequence is TGTGCCTGGAGGGACAGGGCACGAAAGGATACGCAGTATTTT.